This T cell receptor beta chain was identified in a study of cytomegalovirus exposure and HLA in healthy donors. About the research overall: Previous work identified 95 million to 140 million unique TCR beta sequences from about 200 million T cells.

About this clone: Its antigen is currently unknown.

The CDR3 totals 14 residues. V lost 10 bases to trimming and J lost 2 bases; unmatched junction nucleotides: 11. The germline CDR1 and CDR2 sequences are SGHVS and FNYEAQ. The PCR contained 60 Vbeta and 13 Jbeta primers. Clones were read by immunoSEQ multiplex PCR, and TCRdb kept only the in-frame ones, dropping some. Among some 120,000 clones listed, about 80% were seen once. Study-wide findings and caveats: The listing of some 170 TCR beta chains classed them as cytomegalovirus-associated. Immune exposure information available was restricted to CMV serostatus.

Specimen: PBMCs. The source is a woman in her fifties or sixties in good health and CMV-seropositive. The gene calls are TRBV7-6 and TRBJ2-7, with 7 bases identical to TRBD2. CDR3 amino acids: CATAGPSGAYEQYF. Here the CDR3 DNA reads TGTGCCACCGCAGGCCCTAGCGGAGCCTACGAGCAGTACTTC.